This T cell receptor (beta chain) was identified during a study of blood T cell repertoires in COVID-19 (dated by TCRdb to the early 2020s). As for the study more broadly: Collaborator samples came from the United States, Italy and Spain and covered acute and convalescent phases of COVID-19. A freely available public database, intended as a resource for researchers studying the immune response to SARS-CoV-2, is where the repertoires were released. The material from the prospective study consisted of cDNA or gDNA derived from T cells, B-cell-depleted T cells, or PBMCs. Subjects who had been exposed to COVID-19, were actively infected with it, or had recovered from it provided the deeply sampled blood TCRbeta repertoires that made up the dataset. A de-identified subject ID, COVID-19 status, age in years and sex were almost always included in the sample metadata. Samples were obtained from the ongoing ImmuneRACE study (first 160 participants) and from about 1,300 subjects provided by 6 global collaborators. Where HLA class I and class II types were available, the types were taken from metadata supplied by the sample provider, not from assay-based typing. Beyond this particular receptor, the publication reports: How much clinical and demographic metadata was included differed by source and by participant, and the metadata was provided uncurated.

The immunoSEQ Assay, a bias-controlled multiplex PCR, was used to amplify TCRbeta CDR3 regions from genomic DNA. The published analysis was carried out like this. The number of nucleated cells in each sample was estimated from the amplification of reference gene primers within the assay. To quantify the absolute abundance of each unique TCRbeta CDR3 rearrangement, sequence reads were collapsed and filtered. For each sample, productive Simpson clonality was calculated as the square root of Simpson's diversity index across productive rearrangements. TCRdb mirrors the immuneACCESS table, restricted to in-frame sequences. Some clones are absent from its copies; in checked studies, under half trace to an unresolved V gene, and the reason for the others is unknown. V, J and clone size are taken as reported in that table, and D and trimming were inferred from the DNA itself. The sample profile shows approximately 99,000 clones; approximately 85% of them were found once. The ten biggest clones cover 15% to 20% of the sample.

Turning to this clone: Its cognate antigen has yet to be identified. Per-base qualities were not stored, and no clone one base away is much larger.

Each collaborating institution followed its own protocols to collect whole blood in K2EDTA tubes. For TCRbeta analysis, collaborator samples were shipped as frozen whole blood, as isolated PBMCs, or as DNA extracted from either sample type. The sequence was collected from a woman aged 80 or older with active or convalescent COVID-19. Sequenced sample: peripheral blood.

The DNA sequence is as follows: TGTGCCAGCAGATCCCTCCTACAGGGGGAGAATTCACCCCTCCACTTT. Translated, this is CASRSLLQGENSPLHF. The sequence is built from TRBV27 and TRBJ1-6; 8 bases in the middle match TRBD1. CDR3 length: 16 amino acids, cysteine to phenylalanine. Left in the record is the CDR3 DNA by itself, 48 bases read in frame from the first base. The germline V and J ends show losses of 6 bases and 7 bases respectively, and no gene match explains 11 bases of the junction. Per the germline V gene (reference sequence), MNHEY is the CDR1 and SMNVEV is the CDR2.